Listed below are T cell receptor beta chains from one sample, sequenced in a study of technical replicates of blood from a few donors. Sequenced by immunoSEQ multiplex PCR; TCRdb stores in-frame clones only, minus some. The repertoire includes approximately 87,000 clones, about 91% of them detected once, and about 0.4% sits in the top ten. The sequenced sample consisted of T cells isolated from PBMCs. The receptor source for this set is a human donor in good health. Some clones in this sample may be carry-over from other donors' samples. Both conserved end residues are part of each CDR3. A D gene is named only where the DNA matches it firmly.

j_call d_call v_call cdr3_aa
TRBJ2-3 NA TRBV5-1 CASSLVGNYADTQYF
TRBJ2-1 NA TRBV10-3 CAISGGGGGTRLNNEQFF
TRBJ1-2 TRBD1 TRBV9 CASSVRDRDGYTF
TRBJ1-1 NA TRBV5-5 CASSLIDEGIEAFF
TRBJ1-2 TRBD1 TRBV5-6 CASSKPGQDGYTF
TRBJ2-1 NA TRBV18 CASSPEAGEDEQFF
TRBJ1-1 NA TRBV29-1 CSVEELTGFNTEAFF
TRBJ2-5 NA TRBV2 CAEREQETQYF
TRBJ1-2 TRBD1 TRBV11-3 CASSLGTGWYGYTF
TRBJ2-3 NA TRBV2 CASRLGHITDTQYF
TRBJ1-4 NA TRBV19 CASSTGFRNEKLFF
TRBJ2-3 TRBD2 TRBV11-2 CASSLVSSSGVRVAQYF
TRBJ2-1 NA TRBV7-9 CASSLSFRDIYNEQFF
TRBJ2-4 TRBD1 TRBV7-2 CASSRTRTGENIQYF
TRBJ2-7 TRBD2 TRBV7-2 CASSWTSGMTYEQYF
TRBJ2-2 TRBD2 TRBV7-3 CASSPSGTLYTGELFF
TRBJ1-1 NA TRBV19 CASSIGGERTEAFF
TRBJ2-1 TRBD1 TRBV7-2 CASSLELGGGEQFF
TRBJ2-7 NA TRBV6-5 CASRYATGRAVYEQYF
TRBJ1-5 TRBD1 TRBV19 CASTAGTGISNQPQHF
TRBJ2-7 NA TRBV6-1 CASWSSFYEQYF
TRBJ1-5 NA TRBV15 CATSRDRGQPQHF
TRBJ2-7 TRBD2 TRBV29-1 CSVEGGRAYEQYF
TRBJ2-3 NA TRBV2 CASSENRFPGTDTQYF
TRBJ2-5 NA TRBV5-6 CASSFATGTHQETQYF
TRBJ2-1 TRBD2 TRBV2 CASSRASGRYNEQFF
TRBJ1-1 NA TRBV4-1 CASSQFFKNTEAFF
TRBJ1-2 NA TRBV29-1 CSGTQGLGYGYTF
TRBJ2-5 TRBD1 TRBV7-3 CASSKGQAETQYF
TRBJ2-7 TRBD1 TRBV6-5 CASSPYRGYEQYF
TRBJ2-7 TRBD2 TRBV19 CASSIPLAGRGEQYF